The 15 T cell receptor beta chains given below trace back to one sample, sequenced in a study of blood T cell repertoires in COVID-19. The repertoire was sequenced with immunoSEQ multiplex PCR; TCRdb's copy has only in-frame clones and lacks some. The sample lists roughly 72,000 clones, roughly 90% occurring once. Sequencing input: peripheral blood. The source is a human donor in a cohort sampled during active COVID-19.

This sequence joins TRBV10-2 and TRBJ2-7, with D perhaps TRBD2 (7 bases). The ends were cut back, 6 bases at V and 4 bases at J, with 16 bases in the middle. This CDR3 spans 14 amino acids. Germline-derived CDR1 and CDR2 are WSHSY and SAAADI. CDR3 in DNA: TGCGCCAGCAGCCGAGGGGGGGCAAGATACGAGCAGTACTTC. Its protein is CASSRGGARYEQYF.

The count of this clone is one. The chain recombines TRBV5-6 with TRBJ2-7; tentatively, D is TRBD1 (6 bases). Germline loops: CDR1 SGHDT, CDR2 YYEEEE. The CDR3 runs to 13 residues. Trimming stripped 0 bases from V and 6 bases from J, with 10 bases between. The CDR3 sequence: CASSLGGPSEQYF. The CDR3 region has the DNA TGTGCCAGCAGCTTGGGGGGGCCCAGCGAGCAGTACTTC.

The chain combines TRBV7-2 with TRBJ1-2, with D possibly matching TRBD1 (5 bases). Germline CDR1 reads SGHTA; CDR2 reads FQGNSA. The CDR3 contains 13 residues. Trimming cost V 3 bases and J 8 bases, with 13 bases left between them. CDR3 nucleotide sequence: TGTGCCAGCAGCTTGGGTCAGGGCAGAGGCTACACCTTC. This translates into CASSLGQGRGYTF.

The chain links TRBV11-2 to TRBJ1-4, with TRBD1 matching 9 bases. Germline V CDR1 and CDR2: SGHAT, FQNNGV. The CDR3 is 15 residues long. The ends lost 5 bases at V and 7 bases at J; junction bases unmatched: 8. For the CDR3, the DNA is TGTGCCAGCAGCCCCCGGGACAGGGTTGGTGAAAAACTGTTTTTT. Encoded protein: CASSPRDRVGEKLFF.

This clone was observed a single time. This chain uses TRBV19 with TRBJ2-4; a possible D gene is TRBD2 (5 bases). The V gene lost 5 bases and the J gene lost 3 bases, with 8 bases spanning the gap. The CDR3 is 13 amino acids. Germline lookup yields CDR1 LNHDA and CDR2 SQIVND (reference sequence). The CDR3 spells CASSEGNKNIQYF. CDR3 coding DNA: TGTGCCAGTAGTGAGGGAAACAAAAACATTCAGTACTTC.

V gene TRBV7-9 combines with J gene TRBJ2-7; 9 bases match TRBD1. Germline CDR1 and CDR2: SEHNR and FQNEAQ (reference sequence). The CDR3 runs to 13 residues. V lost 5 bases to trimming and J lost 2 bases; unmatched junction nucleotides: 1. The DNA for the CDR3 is TGTGCCAGCAGCCGACAGGGGGCCTACGAGCAGTACTTC. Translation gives CASSRQGAYEQYF.

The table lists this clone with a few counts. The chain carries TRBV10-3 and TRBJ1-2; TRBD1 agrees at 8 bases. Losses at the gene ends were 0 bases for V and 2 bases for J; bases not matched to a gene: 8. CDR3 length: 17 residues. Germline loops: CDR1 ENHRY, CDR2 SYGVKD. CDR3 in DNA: TGTGCCATCAGTGAGTCGATTAGGACAGGGAAAAACTATGGCTACACCTTC. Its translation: CAISESIRTGKNYGYTF.

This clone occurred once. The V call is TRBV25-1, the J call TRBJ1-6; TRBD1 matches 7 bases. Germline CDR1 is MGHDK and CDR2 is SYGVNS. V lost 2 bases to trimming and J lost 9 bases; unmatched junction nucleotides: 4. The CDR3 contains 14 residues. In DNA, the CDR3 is TGTGCCAGCAGTGAAACAGGGGCCAGTTCACCCCTCCACTTT. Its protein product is CASSETGASSPLHF.

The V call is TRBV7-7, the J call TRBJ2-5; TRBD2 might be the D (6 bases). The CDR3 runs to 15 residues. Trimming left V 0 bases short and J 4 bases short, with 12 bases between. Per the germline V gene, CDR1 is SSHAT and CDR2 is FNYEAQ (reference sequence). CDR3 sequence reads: CASSLAVGGGETQYF. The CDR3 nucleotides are TGTGCCAGCAGCTTAGCGGTCGGGGGAGGAGAGACCCAGTACTTC.

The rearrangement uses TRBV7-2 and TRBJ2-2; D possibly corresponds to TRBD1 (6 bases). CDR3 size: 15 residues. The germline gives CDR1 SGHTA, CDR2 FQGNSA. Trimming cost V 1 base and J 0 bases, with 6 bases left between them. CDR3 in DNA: TGTGCCAGCAGCTTAGGGACAGCGAACACCGGGGAGCTGTTTTTT. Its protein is CASSLGTANTGELFF.

The CDR3 nucleotides are TGTGCCAGCGTCAAATGGGGCGCCTTCAATGAGCAGTTCTTC. Protein product: CASVKWGAFNEQFF. The chain employs TRBV6-5 and TRBJ2-1; a possible D gene is TRBD1 (5 bases). V lost 8 bases to trimming and J lost 6 bases, with 17 bases between them. This CDR3 has 14 residues. CDR1 is MNHEY and CDR2 is SVGAGI in the germline V gene.

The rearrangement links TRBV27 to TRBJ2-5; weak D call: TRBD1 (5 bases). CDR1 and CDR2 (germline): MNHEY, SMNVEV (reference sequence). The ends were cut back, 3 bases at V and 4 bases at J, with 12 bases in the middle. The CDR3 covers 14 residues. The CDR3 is CASSFRVTGETQYF. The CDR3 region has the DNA TGTGCCAGCAGTTTCAGGGTAACAGGAGAGACCCAGTACTTC.

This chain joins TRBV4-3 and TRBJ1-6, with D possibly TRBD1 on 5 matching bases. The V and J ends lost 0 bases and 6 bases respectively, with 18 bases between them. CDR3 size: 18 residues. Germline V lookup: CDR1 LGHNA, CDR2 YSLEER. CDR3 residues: CASSQDSGGVGGNSPLHF. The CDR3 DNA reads TGCGCCAGCAGCCAAGATAGCGGGGGGGTCGGGGGTAATTCACCCCTCCACTTT.

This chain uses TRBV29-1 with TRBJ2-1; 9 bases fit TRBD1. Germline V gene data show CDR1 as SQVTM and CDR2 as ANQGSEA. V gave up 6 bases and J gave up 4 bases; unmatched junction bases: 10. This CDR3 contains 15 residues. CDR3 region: CSVPVEDRGYNEQFF. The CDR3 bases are TGCAGCGTCCCGGTCGAGGACAGGGGTTACAATGAGCAGTTCTTC.

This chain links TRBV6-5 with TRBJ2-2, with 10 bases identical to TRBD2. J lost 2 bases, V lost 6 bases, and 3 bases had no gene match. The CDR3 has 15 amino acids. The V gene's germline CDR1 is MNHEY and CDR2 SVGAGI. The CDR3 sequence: CASSRTSGNTGELFF. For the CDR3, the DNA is TGTGCCAGCAGCAGGACTAGCGGAAACACCGGGGAGCTGTTTTTT.